The entry below gives a single T cell receptor (beta chain) sequence along with its context. Antigen unknown. This entry belongs to a study of T cell responses to AZD1222 COVID-19 vaccine. Study observations and caveats: Donors in the cohort were predominantly white British and more often female, and clonal diversity was possibly underestimated. Spike regions recognized by vaccine-associated CD4 TCRs spanned the protein, led by 160-218 and 743-854. Variant regions that are unmutated are reportedly the target of nearly half of spike-specific TCRs. Spike-specific TCR breadth and depth grew following two AZD1222 doses.

Generated by immunoSEQ multiplex PCR, the TCRdb table keeps only in-frame clones and is missing some. The data hold approximately 150,000 clones, with around nine tenths observed a single time. There are 16 residues in the CDR3. Germline V gives CDR1 SGDLS, CDR2 YYNGEE. The trim removed 3 bases at V and 6 bases at J, leaving 9 bases unmatched. The chain is built from TRBV9 and TRBJ2-3; 11 bases align to TRBD2. Sequencing used peripheral blood, obtained on day 0 of AZD1222 vaccination. The receptor comes from an adult in good health. CDR3 loop: CASSAIAGGRGDTQYF. In DNA, the CDR3 is TGTGCCAGCAGCGCTATAGCGGGGGGGCGGGGTGATACGCAGTATTTT. The full variable domain, its missing parts supplied by reference TRBV9 and TRBJ2-3, is DSGVTQTPKHLITATGQRVTLRCSPRSGDLSVYWYQQSLDQGLQFLIQYYNGEERAKGNILERFSAQQFPDLHSELNLSSLELGDSALYFCASSAIAGGRGDTQYFGPGTRLTVL.